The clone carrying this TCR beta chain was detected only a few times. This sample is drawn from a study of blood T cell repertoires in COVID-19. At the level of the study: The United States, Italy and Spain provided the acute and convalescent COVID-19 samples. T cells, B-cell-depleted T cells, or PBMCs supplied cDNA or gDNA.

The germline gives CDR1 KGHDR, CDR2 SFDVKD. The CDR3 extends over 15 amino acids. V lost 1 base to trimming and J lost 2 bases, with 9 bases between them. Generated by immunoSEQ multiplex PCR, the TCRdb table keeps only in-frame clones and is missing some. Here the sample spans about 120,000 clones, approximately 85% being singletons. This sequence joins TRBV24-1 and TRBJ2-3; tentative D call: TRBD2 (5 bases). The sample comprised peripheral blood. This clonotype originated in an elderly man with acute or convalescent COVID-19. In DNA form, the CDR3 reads TGTGCCACCAGTGATTTCGGGGAACCCACAGATACGCAGTATTTT. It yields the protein CATSDFGEPTDTQYF.